This TCR beta chain emerged from a study of T-cell memory formation after mild COVID-19. Study-level results: Cross-reactive memory appears to have joined, as suggested by some responding clones showing up in pre-infection memory. Nothing confirmed that second-wave clones peaking on day 37 were specific for SARS-CoV-2.

With regard to this clonotype: Antigen: not known.

5'RACE with constant-segment primers yielded barcoded, UMI-tagged TCR alpha and TCR beta cDNA libraries. TCRdb recomputed calls from the 5' RACE reads with MiXCR, one row per CDR3 protein. Counted here are 530,000 or so distinct CDR3 sequences, about 18% occurring once; the ten biggest clones make up 8.1%. The CDR3 spans 14 residues. The chain recombines TRBV21-1 with TRBJ1-2; whether TRBD1, the table's D call, matches the DNA was not checked. TRBV21-1 is marked as a pseudogene. The specimen sequenced was PBMCs or a T cell subset sorted from them (not recorded which). The clonotype was recovered from an adult woman who had mild COVID-19 (a few samples of this study predate the infection). Cell type and time point are not known. This CDR3 is CASSPGTGEDGYTF. In DNA form, the CDR3 reads TGTGCCAGCAGCCCCGGGACAGGGGAAGACGGCTACACCTTC.